A single sample is the source of the 17 T cell receptor beta chains below, sequenced in a study of cytomegalovirus exposure and HLA in healthy donors. 13 Jbeta primers and 60 Vbeta primers were used for the PCR. TCRdb's copy holds only in-frame clones and misses some; the assay was immunoSEQ multiplex PCR. The sample records over 150,000 clones, around 75% being singletons. The sample comprised PBMCs. The receptors come from a male donor in good health and CMV-seronegative.

As concerns this clone: The same CDR3 also results from other DNA sequences found in this sample. In DNA form, the CDR3 reads TGTGCCAGCAGTCTAGGACAGGGAAGCTATGGCTACACCTTC. This encodes CASSLGQGSYGYTF. The V call is TRBV7-9, the J call TRBJ1-2; 8 positions match TRBD1. The ends lost 6 bases at V and 4 bases at J; junction bases unmatched: 7. CDR3 length equals 14 residues. Germline values: CDR1 SEHNR, CDR2 FQNEAQ (reference sequence).

J is TRBJ1-1 and V is TRBV27; D ambiguous. Germline V gives CDR1 MNHEY, CDR2 SMNVEV (reference sequence). The CDR3 has 13 residues. V lost 3 bases to trimming and J lost 1 base, with 6 bases between them. The CDR3 region is CASSFRGNTEAFF. As DNA, the CDR3 is TGTGCCAGCAGTTTTCGAGGGAACACTGAAGCTTTCTTT.

This clone was seen more than once but under ten times. This chain links TRBV5-1 with TRBJ2-7; D possibly corresponds to TRBD1 (7 bases). Between the trimmed V and J ends, which lost 4 bases and 4 bases, there was a span of 18 bases. CDR3 length: 15 residues. Germline V gene lookup returns CDR1 SGHRS and CDR2 YFSETQ. Here the CDR3 DNA reads TGCGCCAGCAGCGACCGTAAGACAGGGAGGTACGAGCAGTACTTC. This gives the protein CASSDRKTGRYEQYF.

The V call is TRBV9, the J call TRBJ2-1; weak D call: TRBD2 (6 bases). The V gene lost 0 bases and the J gene lost 3 bases, with 16 bases spanning the gap. This CDR3 comprises 17 residues. Germline V CDR1 and CDR2: SGDLS, YYNGEE. DNA for the CDR3: TGTGCCAGCAGCGTAGGCGGGGAGATATTCTACTACAATGAGCAGTTCTTC. Protein sequence: CASSVGGEIFYYNEQFF.

The chain couples TRBV6-5 to TRBJ2-7; tentative D call: TRBD1 (6 bases). The V gene's germline CDR1 is MNHEY and CDR2 SVGAGI. The length of the CDR3 is 14 residues. V lost 8 bases, J lost 3 bases, and 17 bases lay in between. The CDR3 reads CASVKSSGDYEQYF. The CDR3, as DNA: TGTGCCAGCGTCAAGTCCTCAGGGGACTACGAGCAGTACTTC.

The CDR3 is CASSIGVEDGYEQYF. The CDR3 DNA reads TGTGCCAGTAGTATCGGGGTCGAGGACGGCTACGAGCAGTACTTC. V is TRBV19 and J is TRBJ2-7; D may be TRBD2 (5 bases). The CDR3 has 15 amino acids. Germline V gives CDR1 LNHDA, CDR2 SQIVND (reference sequence). V lost 3 bases to trimming and J lost 3 bases, with 15 bases between them.

The CDR3 region has the DNA TGCGCCAGCAGCTCCAGCGGGGGCGCGTACACTGAAGCTTTCTTT. Its translation is CASSSSGGAYTEAFF. The chain uses TRBV5-1 and TRBJ1-1; D might be TRBD1 (6 bases). Germline V gives CDR1 SGHRS, CDR2 YFSETQ. This CDR3 is 15 amino acids long. The V and J ends lost 3 bases and 3 bases respectively, with 15 bases between them.

The chain uses TRBV27 and TRBJ2-7; TRBD2 aligns across 10 bases. Germline lookup yields CDR1 MNHEY and CDR2 SMNVEV (reference sequence). Trimming cost V 6 bases and J 3 bases; bases outside gene matches: 5. There are 14 residues in the CDR3. The CDR3 reads CASRPSGGFYEQYF. The CDR3 DNA reads as TGTGCCAGCAGGCCTAGCGGGGGCTTCTACGAGCAGTACTTC.

This chain uses TRBV7-9 with TRBJ2-2, with 8 positions matching TRBD2. Germline-derived CDR1 and CDR2 are SEHNR and FQNEAQ (reference sequence). The CDR3 covers 18 residues. Germline trimming cut 2 bases from V and 4 bases from J; bases unmatched to any gene: 12. CDR3 coding DNA: TGTGCCAGCAGCTTATCAACGAGCGGGAGAGGGGGCACCGGGGAGCTGTTTTTT. The encoded protein is CASSLSTSGRGGTGELFF.

The chain uses TRBV9 and TRBJ1-1, with unresolved D. Trimming stripped 3 bases from V and 1 base from J, with 10 bases between. The CDR3 covers 14 residues. CDR1 SGDLS and CDR2 YYNGEE come from the germline V gene. The CDR3 nucleotides are TGTGCCAGCAGCGAGATTACAGAGAACACTGAAGCTTTCTTT. Residues: CASSEITENTEAFF.

The rearrangement joins TRBV19 to TRBJ1-2; no definite D call. Trimming removed 3 bases at V and 3 bases at J, with 2 bases between. The CDR3 extends over 11 amino acids. The V gene's germline CDR1 is LNHDA and CDR2 SQIVND (reference sequence). The CDR3 is CASSIDYGYTF. For the CDR3, the DNA is TGTGCCAGTAGTATCGACTATGGCTACACCTTC.

The genes are TRBV7-2 and TRBJ2-5; TRBD1 aligns across 7 bases. The germline CDR1 and CDR2 sequences are SGHTA and FQGNSA. The CDR3 extends over 14 amino acids. The J segment lost 2 bases and the V segment lost 4 bases, leaving 4 bases of the junction unmatched. The CDR3 region has the DNA TGTGCCAGCAGCTCAAACAGGGGTCAAGAGACCCAGTACTTC. This encodes CASSSNRGQETQYF.

The gene calls are TRBV6-1 and TRBJ1-6; D is uncertain. Germline V CDR1 and CDR2: MNHNS, SASEGT. Deletions cut 2 bases from V and 6 bases from J, with 5 bases between. CDR3 length: 13 amino acids. The CDR3 coding sequence is TGTGCCAGCAGTGAATCGGGTAATTCACCCCTCCACTTT. It yields the protein CASSESGNSPLHF.

This sequence joins TRBV4-2 and TRBJ1-2; D uncertain. V was cut by 5 bases and J by 5 bases, with 15 bases left in between. This CDR3 is 14 amino acids long. The germline V gene has CDR1 LGHNA and CDR2 YNFKEQ. The CDR3 coding sequence is TGTGCCAGCAGCTCAGAGAATCGCGGTTATGGCTACACCTTC. Its translation is CASSSENRGYGYTF.

This clone was found a few times. The genes are TRBV28 and TRBJ2-1; 7 bases fit TRBD1. The trim removed 3 bases at V and 1 base at J, leaving 3 bases unmatched. This CDR3 spans 15 amino acids. Germline V gene lookup returns CDR1 MDHEN and CDR2 SYDVKM. Here the CDR3 reads CASSFWDSSYNEQFF. DNA of the CDR3: TGTGCCAGCAGTTTCTGGGACAGTTCCTACAATGAGCAGTTCTTC.

This clone was seen more than once but under ten times. V gene TRBV6-1 combines with J gene TRBJ2-7, with D possibly being TRBD2 (5 bases). CDR1 and CDR2 from the germline V gene are MNHNS and SASEGT. With 7 bases removed from V and 2 bases from J, the gap between germline ends came to 18 bases. This CDR3 comprises 15 residues. As DNA, the CDR3 is TGTGCCAGCACCTGGGGAAAAGGCGGGCCCTACGAGCAGTACTTC. Protein product: CASTWGKGGPYEQYF.

To note about this clone: One end of the junction is discordant with germline, which a read error may explain. The J gene is TRBJ1-5, the V gene TRBV7-9; tentative D call: TRBD1 (5 bases). Germline assignment: CDR1 SEHNR and CDR2 FQNEAQ (reference sequence). This CDR3 is built from 16 residues. The CDR3 protein is CSSSWGTLSSNQPQHF. DNA for the CDR3: TGTTCCAGCAGCTGGGGGACTTTATCTAGCAATCAGCCCCAGCATTTT.